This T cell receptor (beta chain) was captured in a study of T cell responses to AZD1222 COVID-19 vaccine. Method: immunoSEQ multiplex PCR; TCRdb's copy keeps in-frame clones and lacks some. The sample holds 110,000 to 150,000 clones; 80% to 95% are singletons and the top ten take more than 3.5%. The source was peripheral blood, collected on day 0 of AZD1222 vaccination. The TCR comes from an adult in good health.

This CDR3 is CATSDSRTGGVNGYTF. CDR3 in DNA: TGTGCCACCAGTGATTCGCGGACAGGGGGAGTAAATGGCTACACCTTC. The rearrangement uses TRBV24-1 and TRBJ1-2; 10 bases fit TRBD1. This CDR3 comprises 16 residues. CDR1 and CDR2 (germline): KGHDR, SFDVKD. J was trimmed by 6 bases and V by 2 bases; bases with no gene match: 8.